Below, 30 T cell receptor beta chains from the same sample are listed, as sequenced in a study of Graves' ophthalmopathy and Graves' hyperthyroidism. Researchers took RNA transcripts and amplified TCR beta CDR3 regions from them. Scientists carried out first-round RT-PCR using HTBI primers and then a second-round multiplex PCR. TCRdb passed the multiplex PCR reads through MiXCR, listing each CDR3 protein once. This sample has under 60,000 distinct CDR3 sequences, with 45% to 55% found just once. The sample taken for sequencing was peripheral blood. The receptors were sampled from an adult woman with Graves' ophthalmopathy.

This clonotype was counted at least ten times. A read error may account for a junction end that differs from germline. The chain links TRBV14 to TRBJ2-5; D remains ambiguous. CDR1 and CDR2 from the germline V gene are SGHDN and FVKESK. This CDR3 spans 15 amino acids. Here the CDR3 reads CACSQGRRVLETQYF. CDR3 sequence (DNA): TGTGCCTGCAGCCAAGGTAGAAGGGTGTTGGAGACCCAGTACTTC. Complete variable domain (other parts from reference TRBV14 and TRBJ2-5): EAGVTQFPSHSVIEKGQTVTLRCDPISGHDNLYWYRRVMGKEIKFLLHFVKESKQDESGMPNNRFLAERTGGTYSTLKVQPAELEDSGVYFCACSQGRRVLETQYFGPGTRLLVL.

This clonotype has ten or more counts. J is TRBJ2-7 and V is TRBV9; 7 nucleotides agree with TRBD2. Looked up from germline, CDR1 is SGDLS and CDR2 is YYNGEE. The CDR3 extends over 15 amino acids. V shed 0 bases, J shed 6 bases, and the junction held 9 bases outside the gene matches. The CDR3 sequence is CASSVAGTSVVEQYF. The CDR3 region has the DNA TGTGCCAGCAGCGTAGCTGGTACTAGCGTGGTCGAGCAGTACTTC.

CDR3 nucleotide sequence: TGTGCCTGGAGTAATTACGGGGGAAACGGGGAGCTGTTTTTT. Protein: CAWSNYGGNGELFF. This chain connects TRBV30 to TRBJ2-2; perhaps TRBD2 as D (6 bases). Germline lookup yields CDR1 GTSNPN and CDR2 SVGIG (reference sequence). The germline V and J ends were trimmed by 2 bases and 7 bases, with 14 bases remaining between them. The CDR3 sequence is 14 residues long.

This chain connects TRBV6-4 to TRBJ2-7; 7 nucleotides match TRBD2. Germline lookup yields CDR1 MRHNA and CDR2 SNTAGT. Trimming at V came to 3 bases and at J to 6 bases, leaving 5 bases not matched to a gene. The CDR3 sequence is 13 residues long. CDR3 loop: CASSEGRVSEQYF. CDR3 nucleotides: TGTGCCAGCAGTGAGGGGAGGGTTTCCGAGCAGTACTTC.

This rearrangement joins TRBV19 to TRBJ1-2; weak D call: TRBD1 (6 bases). Germline V gene sequence: CDR1 LNHDA, CDR2 SQIVND (reference sequence). CDR3 length: 16 residues. V shed 5 bases and J shed 3 bases, with 19 bases lying between them. This CDR3 reads CASSPRARGEDYGYTF. CDR3 sequence (DNA): TGTGCCAGTAGTCCCCGCGCCAGGGGTGAGGACTATGGCTACACCTTC.

With regard to this clonotype: This may stem from a read error, because a much larger clone lies one nucleotide away. The CDR3 does not close with the conserved phenylalanine or tryptophan, likely indicating a read error. The chain combines TRBV6-5 with TRBJ2-1, with 10 bases aligning to TRBD1. Germline V gene sequence: CDR1 MNHEY, CDR2 SVGAGI. The CDR3 is made up of 14 amino acids. V shed 3 bases and J 13 bases; nucleotides not matched to a gene: 9. This chain's CDR3 is CASSYPARQGAQFL. The DNA of the CDR3 is TGTGCCAGCAGTTATCCCGCTCGACAGGGGGCACAGTTCCTC.

In DNA, the CDR3 is TGTGCCAGCAGCCCGAGGACGGGGAATTCACCCCTCCACTTT. Translating gives CASSPRTGNSPLHF. The chain employs TRBV11-2 and TRBJ1-6; D is unclear. V was pared by 5 bases and J by 7 bases, with 12 bases between. CDR1 is SGHAT, CDR2 FQNNGV, per germline. The CDR3 sequence is 14 residues long.

This clonotype was picked up many times. CDR3 sequence: CASSPPAGISYNEQFF. CDR3 bases: TGTGCCAGCAGCCCCCCGGCGGGCATCTCCTACAATGAGCAGTTCTTC. The V and J genes are TRBV9 and TRBJ2-1; tentatively, D is TRBD2 (5 bases). The germline V gene encodes CDR1 SGDLS and CDR2 YYNGEE. Trimming took 4 bases from V and 0 from J, leaving 14 bases between them. CDR3 length equals 16 residues.

In its sample, this clonotype was seen a few times. The genes are TRBV7-8 and TRBJ1-2; maybe TRBD1 (6 bases). The CDR3 is 15 amino acids. CDR1 and CDR2 from the germline V gene are SGHVS and FQNEAQ. Trimming shortened V by 5 bases and J by 12 bases, and 25 bases separated the two germline ends. The DNA of the CDR3 is TGTGCCAGCAGCGCTTACCCACAGGGAATCTCTGGAAACACCTTC. It encodes CASSAYPQGISGNTF.

There are a few counts of this clonotype. This may be a read error, as it is one base from a much larger clone. This chain links TRBV6-1 with TRBJ2-7, with 9 bases lining up with TRBD2. CDR3 size: 15 residues. Per the germline V gene, CDR1 is MNHNS and CDR2 is SASEGT. The junction had 12 bases not matched to a gene; V was cut back by 11 bases and J by 1 base. The CDR3 bases are TGTGCCGGCTATCTGCGGGAGGGAAGGTCCTACGAGCAGTACTTC. It specifies CAGYLREGRSYEQYF.

J is TRBJ1-5 and V is TRBV6-1; no clear D. The CDR3 is 14 amino acids. Germline-derived CDR1 and CDR2 are MNHNS and SASEGT. Trimming left V 1 base short and J 7 bases short, with 11 bases between. The CDR3 sequence: CASSEVSVSQPQHF. In nucleotides, the CDR3 is TGTGCCAGCAGTGAAGTTTCGGTGAGCCAGCCCCAGCATTTT.

This clonotype has ten or more counts. V and J are TRBV5-6 and TRBJ1-1; the D gene is possibly TRBD1 (6 bases). Between the trimmed V and J ends, which lost 4 bases and 3 bases, there was a span of 19 bases. The CDR3 sequence is 16 residues long. Germline V gene lookup returns CDR1 SGHDT and CDR2 YYEEEE. The CDR3 DNA is TGTGCCAGCAGCCACTTTACGGGGGCGAAGGACACTGAAGCTTTCTTT. Translation: CASSHFTGAKDTEAFF.

Comments on this clonotype: The conserved phenylalanine or tryptophan is not found at the CDR3 terminus, so this likely reflects a read error. The CDR3 DNA is TGTGCCAGCAGCTTAAGGGGGGATAGCGGGGGAGAGACCCAGTACCTC. This sequence encodes CASSLRGDSGGETQYL. This chain joins TRBV7-9 and TRBJ2-5, with TRBD2 matching 9 bases. With V trimmed by 2 bases and J by 4 bases, 8 bases remained unmatched. CDR1 SEHNR and CDR2 FQNEAQ come from the germline V gene (reference sequence). The CDR3 has 16 residues.

The chain is built from TRBV19 and TRBJ2-1; the match to TRBD2 covers 10 bases. V shed 6 bases, J shed 4 bases, and the junction held 18 bases outside the gene matches. CDR1 and CDR2 (germline): LNHDA, SQIVND (reference sequence). The CDR3 contains 19 residues. The CDR3 loop reads CASSPSGRMAQYTYNEQFF. CDR3 in DNA: TGTGCCAGTAGCCCTAGCGGGAGAATGGCCCAATATACTTACAATGAGCAGTTCTTC.

In its sample, this clonotype was seen a few times. A much bigger clone sits one base away, suggesting this may be a read error. The chain is built from TRBV4-1 and TRBJ1-1; D not resolved. CDR1 MGHRA and CDR2 YSYEKL come from the germline V gene. The CDR3 is 13 residues long. CDR3 sequence: CASSQAPNTGAFF. CDR3 in DNA: TGCGCCAGCAGCCAAGCACCGAACACTGGAGCTTTCTTT.

With regard to this clonotype: This could be a read error, since a much larger clone is one nucleotide away. The V gene is TRBV27, the J gene TRBJ2-7; 9 bases match TRBD2. Germline V gene lookup returns CDR1 MNHEY and CDR2 SMNVEV (reference sequence). There are 15 residues in the CDR3. CDR3 nucleotides: TGTGACAGCAGTTTATTGGCTAGCGGGACAGCCGAGCAGTACTTC. Its translation is CDSSLLASGTAEQYF.

Sample share makes this clonotype medium-sized. V and J are TRBV24-1 and TRBJ1-3; TRBD1 is a possible D gene (5 bases). CDR1 and CDR2 (germline): KGHDR, SFDVKD. This CDR3 spans 12 amino acids. Trimming shortened V by 12 bases and J by 0 bases, and 8 bases separated the two germline ends. In DNA, the CDR3 is TGTGCCTCTCAGGGCTCTGGAAACACCATATATTTT. This translates into CASQGSGNTIYF.

CDR3 sequence reads: CASSLTSGTGTDTQYF. In DNA form, the CDR3 reads TGCGCCAGCAGCTTGACTAGCGGGACCGGCACAGATACGCAGTATTTT. The chain couples TRBV5-1 to TRBJ2-3; 10 positions agree with TRBD2. Germline CDR1 SGHRS, CDR2 YFSETQ. V shed 1 base, J shed 1 base, and the junction held 3 bases outside the gene matches. The CDR3 has 16 residues.

Ten or more counts support this clonotype. The genes are TRBV30 and TRBJ2-3; D not certain. CDR3 length equals 11 residues. CDR1 and CDR2 (germline): GTSNPN, SVGIG (reference sequence). Deletions cut 0 bases from V and 5 bases from J, with 3 bases between. In DNA, the CDR3 is TGTGCCTGGAGTGTAGGAGATACGCAGTATTTT. It yields the protein CAWSVGDTQYF. Complete variable domain (other parts from reference TRBV30 and TRBJ2-3): SQTIHQWPATLVQPVGSPLSLECTVEGTSNPNLYWYRQAAGRGLQLLFYSVGIGQISSEVPQNLSASRPQDRQFILSSKKLLLSDSGFYLCAWSVGDTQYFGPGTRLTVL.

As to this clonotype: One end of the junction is discordant with germline, which a read error may explain. The V call is TRBV5-4, the J call TRBJ2-3; no firm D call. Germline-derived CDR1 and CDR2 are SGHNT and YYREEE (reference sequence). This CDR3 has 13 residues. The DNA for the CDR3 is TGTGCCAGCGGCTTGGCCGGTGTGGATACGCAGTATTTT. This sequence encodes CASGLAGVDTQYF.

This sequence joins TRBV10-3 and TRBJ1-2, with D perhaps matching TRBD1 (5 bases). The CDR3 extends over 15 amino acids. Germline assignment: CDR1 ENHRY and CDR2 SYGVKD. V shed 0 bases and J shed 10 bases, with 18 bases lying between them. The CDR3: CAISESPGLAASYTF. CDR3 sequence (DNA): TGTGCCATCAGTGAGTCCCCGGGACTAGCGGCGTCCTACACCTTC.

Concerning this clonotype: Being one base from a much bigger clone, this may be a read error. The J gene is TRBJ2-4, the V gene TRBV12-3 or TRBV12-4; 8 positions agree with TRBD2. The length of the CDR3 is 15 residues. CDR3 bases: TGTGCCGGCAGTCCCTCGGGACTAGTAGGTGGCATTCAGTACTTC. Its protein is CAGSPSGLVGGIQYF.

This clonotype was seen at least ten times. The chain couples TRBV10-3 to TRBJ2-3; D might be TRBD2 (6 bases). Germline lookup yields CDR1 ENHRY and CDR2 SYGVKD. V was pared by 0 bases and J by 7 bases, with 11 bases between. The CDR3 has 14 residues. CDR3 sequence reads: CAISESPGENTQYF. CDR3 in DNA: TGTGCCATCAGTGAGTCCCCGGGGGAGAATACGCAGTATTTT.

A note on this clonotype: The junction does not match germline at one end; this may be a read error. This chain uses TRBV20-1 with TRBJ2-1; no definite D call. Germline V gene lookup returns CDR1 DFQATT and CDR2 SNEGSKA (reference sequence). The CDR3 length is 12 residues. The CDR3 here is CSARSPAYEQSF. In nucleotides, the CDR3 is TGCAGTGCAAGAAGCCCGGCCTATGAGCAGTCCTTC.

With regard to this clonotype: A read error is possible here, since a much larger clone lies one base away. This chain joins TRBV30 and TRBJ1-1, with D tentatively TRBD1 (5 bases). The CDR3 is 12 amino acids. The V gene's germline CDR1 is GTSNPN and CDR2 SVGIG (reference sequence). The V gene lost 8 bases and the J gene lost 1 base, with 11 bases spanning the gap. CDR3 protein: CAERQRNTEAFF. In DNA form, the CDR3 reads TGTGCCGAGAGACAGCGGAACACTGAAGCTTTCTTT.

In the case of this clonotype: With a much larger clone just one base away, this may be a read error. V gene TRBV28 combines with J gene TRBJ1-1; D not certain. The CDR3 spans 14 residues. CDR1 MDHEN and CDR2 SYDVKM come from the germline V gene. CDR3 bases: TGTGCCGGCAGCCCCGGACCGGGGAACACTGAAGCTTTCTTT. Translating gives CAGSPGPGNTEAFF.

There are many counts of this clonotype. V and J are TRBV6-5 and TRBJ1-2; the match to TRBD1 covers 9 bases. Germline lookup yields CDR1 MNHEY and CDR2 SVGAGI. This CDR3 spans 15 amino acids. Germline trimming cut 7 bases from V and 3 bases from J; bases unmatched to any gene: 9. CDR3 sequence reads: CASNPGQGLYYGYTF. CDR3 coding DNA: TGTGCCAGCAACCCGGGACAGGGACTTTACTATGGCTACACCTTC.

In its sample, this clonotype was seen many times. The chain combines TRBV11-3 with TRBJ2-2; unclear D gene. The CDR3 is made up of 12 amino acids. The V and J ends lost 3 bases and 7 bases respectively, with 6 bases between them. Germline-derived CDR1 and CDR2 are SGHNT and YENEEA. CDR3 loop: CASSFRLGELFF. The CDR3 bases are TGTGCCAGCAGCTTTAGACTCGGGGAGCTGTTTTTT.

On this clonotype: Because it lacks the conserved phenylalanine or tryptophan at the end, this CDR3 is likely a read error. The DNA is omitted, as the CDR3 cannot be located on it reliably, and the CDR3 follows TCRdb's listing. The chain joins TRBV19 to TRBJ1-1; the table's D gene call, TRBD1, was not cross checked with the DNA. Both ends counted, the CDR3 spans 15 residues. Germline loops: CDR1 LNHDA, CDR2 SQIVND (reference sequence). CDR3 residues: CASSIGTGKNTVAFL.

This clonotype was found a few times. This chain uses TRBV28 with TRBJ2-1; D possibly corresponds to TRBD2 (7 bases). Germline CDR1 is MDHEN and CDR2 is SYDVKM. V lost 6 bases and J lost 3, with 15 bases in between. The CDR3 has 15 amino acids. CDR3 protein: CASSPGGGGYNEQFF. The CDR3, as DNA: TGTGCCAGCAGCCCCGGAGGGGGGGGCTACAATGAGCAGTTCTTC.